This T cell receptor beta chain was profiled in a study of blood T cells in healthy people across ages. The overall study: Every two T cells gave about one barcoded beta molecule via template switching.

Then a second PCR, running roughly 7 to 12 cycles, was carried out with a sample-barcoded 5' primer and a J-beta primer mix. TCRdb used MiXCR to reprocess the 5' RACE reads, holding one entry per CDR3 protein. This table holds 550,000 to 750,000 distinct CDR3 sequences, about 21% found once. Donors were healthy Caucasian individuals from Russia aged roughly 6 to 90. This clonotype was detected a few times. Its specificity is not known. General observations from the study: Strong correlation existed between TCR beta diversity and naive T cell percentage.

The source material was blood. This receptor was taken from a man aged 65 to 85 in good health.

The CDR3 spells CASSESGGATNEKLFF. The CDR3 nucleotides read TGTGCCAGCAGTGAATCAGGGGGAGCAACTAATGAAAAACTGTTTTTT. This chain links TRBV25-1 with TRBJ1-4; 7 bases fit TRBD1. This CDR3 has 16 residues. Per germline, CDR1 MGHDK and CDR2 SYGVNS. V trimming: 1 base; J trimming: 0 bases; junction bases outside the gene matches: 2.